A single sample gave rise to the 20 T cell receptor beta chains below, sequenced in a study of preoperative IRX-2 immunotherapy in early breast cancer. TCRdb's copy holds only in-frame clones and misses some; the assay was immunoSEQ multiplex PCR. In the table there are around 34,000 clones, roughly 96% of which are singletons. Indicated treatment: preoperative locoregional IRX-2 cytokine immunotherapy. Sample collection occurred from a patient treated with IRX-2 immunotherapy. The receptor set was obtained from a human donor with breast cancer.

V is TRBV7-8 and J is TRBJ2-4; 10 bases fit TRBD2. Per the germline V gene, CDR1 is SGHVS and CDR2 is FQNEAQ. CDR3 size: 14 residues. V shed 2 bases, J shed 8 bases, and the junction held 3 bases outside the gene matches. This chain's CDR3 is CASSLLAGVDIQYF. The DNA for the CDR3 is TGTGCCAGCAGCTTACTAGCGGGAGTAGACATTCAGTACTTC.

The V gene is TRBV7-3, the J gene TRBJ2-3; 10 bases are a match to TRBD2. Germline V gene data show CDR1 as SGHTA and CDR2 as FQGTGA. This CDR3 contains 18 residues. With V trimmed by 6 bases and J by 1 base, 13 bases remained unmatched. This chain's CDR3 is CASSRKSIGTSGTDTQYF. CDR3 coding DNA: TGTGCCAGCAGTCGCAAATCGATTGGGACTAGCGGCACAGATACGCAGTATTTT.

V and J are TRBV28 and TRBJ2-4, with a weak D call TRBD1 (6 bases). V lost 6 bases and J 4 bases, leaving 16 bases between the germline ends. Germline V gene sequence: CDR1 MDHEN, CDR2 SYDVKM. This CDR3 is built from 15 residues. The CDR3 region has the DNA TGTGCCAGCAGCTGGGGAGCGGACAGTAAAAACATTCAGTACTTC. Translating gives CASSWGADSKNIQYF.

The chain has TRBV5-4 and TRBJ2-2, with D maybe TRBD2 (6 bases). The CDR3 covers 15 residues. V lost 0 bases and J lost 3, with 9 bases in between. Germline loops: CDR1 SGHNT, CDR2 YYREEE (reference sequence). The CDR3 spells CASSLGLVHTGELFF. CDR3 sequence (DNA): TGTGCCAGCAGCTTGGGACTAGTTCACACCGGGGAGCTGTTTTTT.

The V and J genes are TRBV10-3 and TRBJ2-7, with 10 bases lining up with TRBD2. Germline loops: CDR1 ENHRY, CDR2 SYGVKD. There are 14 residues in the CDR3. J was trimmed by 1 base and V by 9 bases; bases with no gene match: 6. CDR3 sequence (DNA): TGTGCCATACTCTCTAGCGGGAGTTCCTACGAGCAGTACTTC. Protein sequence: CAILSSGSSYEQYF.

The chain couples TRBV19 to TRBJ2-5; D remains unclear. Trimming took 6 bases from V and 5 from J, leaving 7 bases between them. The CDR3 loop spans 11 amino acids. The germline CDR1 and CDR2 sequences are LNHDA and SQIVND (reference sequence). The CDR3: CASSLRETQYF. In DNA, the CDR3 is TGTGCCAGTAGCCTGCGGGAGACCCAGTACTTC.

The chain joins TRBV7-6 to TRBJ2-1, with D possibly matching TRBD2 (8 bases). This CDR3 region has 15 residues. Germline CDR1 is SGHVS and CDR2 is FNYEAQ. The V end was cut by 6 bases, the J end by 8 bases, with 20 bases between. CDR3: CASSFSGLGGDEQFF. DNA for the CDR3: TGTGCCAGCAGTTTTTCGGGACTAGGGGGCGATGAGCAGTTCTTC.

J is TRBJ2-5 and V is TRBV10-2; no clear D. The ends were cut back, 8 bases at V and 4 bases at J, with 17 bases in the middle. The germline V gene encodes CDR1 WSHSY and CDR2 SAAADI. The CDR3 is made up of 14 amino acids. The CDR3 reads CASLDWQARETQYF. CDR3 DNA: TGCGCCAGCCTCGATTGGCAGGCGAGAGAGACCCAGTACTTC.

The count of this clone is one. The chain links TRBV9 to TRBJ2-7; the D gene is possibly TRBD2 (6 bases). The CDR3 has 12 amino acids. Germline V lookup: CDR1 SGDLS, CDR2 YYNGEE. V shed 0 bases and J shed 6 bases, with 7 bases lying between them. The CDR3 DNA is TGTGCCAGCAGCGTAGAGGGAGGCGAGCAGTACTTC. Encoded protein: CASSVEGGEQYF. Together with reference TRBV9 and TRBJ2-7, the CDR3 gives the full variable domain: DSGVTQTPKHLITATGQRVTLRCSPRSGDLSVYWYQQSLDQGLQFLIQYYNGEERAKGNILERFSAQQFPDLHSELNLSSLELGDSALYFCASSVEGGEQYFGPGTRLTVT.

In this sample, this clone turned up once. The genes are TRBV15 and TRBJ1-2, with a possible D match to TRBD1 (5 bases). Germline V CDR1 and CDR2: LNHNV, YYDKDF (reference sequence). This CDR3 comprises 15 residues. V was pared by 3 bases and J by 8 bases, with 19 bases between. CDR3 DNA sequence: TGTGCCACCAGCAGTCAACTGAGAAGAGGGGACGGCTACACCTTC. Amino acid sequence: CATSSQLRRGDGYTF.

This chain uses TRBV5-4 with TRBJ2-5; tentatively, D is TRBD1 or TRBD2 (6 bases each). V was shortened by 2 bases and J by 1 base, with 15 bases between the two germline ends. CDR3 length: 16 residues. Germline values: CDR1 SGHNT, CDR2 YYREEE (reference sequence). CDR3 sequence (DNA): TGTGCCAGCAGCTTTGGGATAAGGGGGGCCCAAGAGACCCAGTACTTC. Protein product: CASSFGIRGAQETQYF.

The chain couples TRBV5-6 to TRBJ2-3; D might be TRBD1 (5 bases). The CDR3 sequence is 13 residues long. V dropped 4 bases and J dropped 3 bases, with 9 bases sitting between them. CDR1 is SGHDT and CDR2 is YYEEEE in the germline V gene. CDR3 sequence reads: CASSLTETDTQYF. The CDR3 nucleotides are TGTGCCAGCAGCCTGACAGAAACAGATACGCAGTATTTT. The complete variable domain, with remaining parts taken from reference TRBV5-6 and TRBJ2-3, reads DAGVTQSPTHLIKTRGQQVTLRCSPKSGHDTVSWYQQALGQGPQFIFQYYEEEERQRGNFPDRFSGHQFPNYSSELNVNALLLGDSALYLCASSLTETDTQYFGPGTRLTVL.

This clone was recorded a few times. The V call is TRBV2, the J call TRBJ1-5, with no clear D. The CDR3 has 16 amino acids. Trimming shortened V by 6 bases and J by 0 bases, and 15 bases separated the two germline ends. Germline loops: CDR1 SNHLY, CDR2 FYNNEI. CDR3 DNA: TGTGCCAGCAGCCCCCTGGGGTGGAATAGCAATCAGCCCCAGCATTTT. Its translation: CASSPLGWNSNQPQHF.

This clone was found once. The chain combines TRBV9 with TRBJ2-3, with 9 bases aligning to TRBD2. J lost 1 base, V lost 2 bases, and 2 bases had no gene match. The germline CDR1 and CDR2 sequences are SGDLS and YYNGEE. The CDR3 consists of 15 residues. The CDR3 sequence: CASSVRTSGTDTQYF. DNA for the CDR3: TGTGCCAGCAGCGTTCGGACTAGCGGCACAGATACGCAGTATTTT.

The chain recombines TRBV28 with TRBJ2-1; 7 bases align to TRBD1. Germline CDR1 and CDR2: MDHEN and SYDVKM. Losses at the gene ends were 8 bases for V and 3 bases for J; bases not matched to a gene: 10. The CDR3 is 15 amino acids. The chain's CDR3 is CASPPPGTVYNEQFF. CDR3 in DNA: TGTGCCAGCCCACCTCCCGGGACAGTCTACAATGAGCAGTTCTTC.

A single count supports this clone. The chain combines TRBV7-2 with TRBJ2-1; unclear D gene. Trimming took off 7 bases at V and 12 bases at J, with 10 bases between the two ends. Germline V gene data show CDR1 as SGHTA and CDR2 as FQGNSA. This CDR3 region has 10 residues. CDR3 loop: CASNQFRQFF. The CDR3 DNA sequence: TGTGCCAGCAATCAATTCCGGCAGTTCTTC.

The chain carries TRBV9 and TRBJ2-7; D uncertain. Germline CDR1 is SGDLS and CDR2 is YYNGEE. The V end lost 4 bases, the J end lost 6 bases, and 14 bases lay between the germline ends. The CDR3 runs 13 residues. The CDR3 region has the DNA TGTGCCAGCAGCCCACGCCTGAGTTCCGAGCAGTACTTC. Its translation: CASSPRLSSEQYF.

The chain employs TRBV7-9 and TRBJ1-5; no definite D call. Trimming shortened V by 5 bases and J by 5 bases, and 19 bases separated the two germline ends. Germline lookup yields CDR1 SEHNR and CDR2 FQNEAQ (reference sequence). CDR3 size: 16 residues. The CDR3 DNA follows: TGTGCCAGCAGCCAGGTCGGCGTGGGCGACGATCAGCCCCAGCATTTT. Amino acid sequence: CASSQVGVGDDQPQHF.

CDR3 region: CASSLQGFPLHF. DNA for the CDR3: TGTGCCAGCAGTTTACAGGGGTTTCCCCTCCACTTT. The chain joins TRBV28 to TRBJ1-6; D might be TRBD1 (6 bases). The CDR3 runs 12 residues. The germline V gene encodes CDR1 MDHEN and CDR2 SYDVKM. Trimming cost V 2 bases and J 13 bases, with 9 bases left between them.

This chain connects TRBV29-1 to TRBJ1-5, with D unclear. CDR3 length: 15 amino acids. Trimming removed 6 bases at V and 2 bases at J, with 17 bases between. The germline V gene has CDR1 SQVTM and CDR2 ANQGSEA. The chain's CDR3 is CSVADGLLGNQPQHF. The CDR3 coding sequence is TGCAGCGTAGCGGACGGCCTTCTGGGCAATCAGCCCCAGCATTTT.